This TCR beta chain was retrieved from a study of T-cell reconstitution after alpha-beta-depleted transplantation in children. Study-level points and caveats: A year had passed since transplant, and T-cell counts and diversity by then came mostly from newly produced T cells. Surviving recipient T cells and intrathymic progenitors accounted for some patients' high TCRbeta diversity at day 60. In patients about two months after transplant, alpha-beta T cells reportedly arose from several hundred expanded graft clones.

TCRbeta library construction was performed incorporating unique molecular identifiers. A single record per CDR3 protein comes from TCRdb applying MiXCR to the PCR reads. This sample has about 260,000 distinct CDR3 sequences, with roughly 7.7% found just once. CDR1 and CDR2 (germline): SQVTM, ANQGSEA. The CDR3 extends over 14 amino acids. Trimming removed 7 bases from V and 3 bases from J; junction bases left unmatched: 12. This clonotype occurred many times. Its antigen is still unknown. The chain employs TRBV29-1 and TRBJ2-7; 7 nucleotides agree with TRBD2. This material consisted of PBMCs, mostly from graft donor cells, taken 180 days after TCRalphabeta/CD19-depleted stem cell transplant. This sequence originates from a male patient younger than 18 who had a stem cell transplant for acute lymphoblastic leukemia, so the T cells may come from the graft donor. The CDR3 bases are TGCAGCGCGGTGTCTGGCGGGAGCAACTACGAGCAGTACTTC. It is translated as CSAVSGGSNYEQYF.